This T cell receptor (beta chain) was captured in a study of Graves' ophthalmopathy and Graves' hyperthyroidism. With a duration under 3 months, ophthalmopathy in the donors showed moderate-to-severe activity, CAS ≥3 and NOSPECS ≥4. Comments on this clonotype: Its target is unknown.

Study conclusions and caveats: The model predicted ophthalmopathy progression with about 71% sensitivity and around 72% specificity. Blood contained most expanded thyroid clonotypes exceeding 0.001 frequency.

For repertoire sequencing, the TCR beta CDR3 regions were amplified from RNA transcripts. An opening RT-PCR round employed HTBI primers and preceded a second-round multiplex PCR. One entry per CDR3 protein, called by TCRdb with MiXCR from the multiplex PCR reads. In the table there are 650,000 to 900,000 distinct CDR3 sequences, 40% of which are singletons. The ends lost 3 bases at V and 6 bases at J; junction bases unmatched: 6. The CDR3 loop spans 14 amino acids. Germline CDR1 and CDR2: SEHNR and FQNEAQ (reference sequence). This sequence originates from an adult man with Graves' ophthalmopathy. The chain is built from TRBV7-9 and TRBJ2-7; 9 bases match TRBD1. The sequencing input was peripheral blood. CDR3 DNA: TGTGCCAGCAGCTTCGGGACAGGGACCGCCGAGCAGTACTTC. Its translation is CASSFGTGTAEQYF.